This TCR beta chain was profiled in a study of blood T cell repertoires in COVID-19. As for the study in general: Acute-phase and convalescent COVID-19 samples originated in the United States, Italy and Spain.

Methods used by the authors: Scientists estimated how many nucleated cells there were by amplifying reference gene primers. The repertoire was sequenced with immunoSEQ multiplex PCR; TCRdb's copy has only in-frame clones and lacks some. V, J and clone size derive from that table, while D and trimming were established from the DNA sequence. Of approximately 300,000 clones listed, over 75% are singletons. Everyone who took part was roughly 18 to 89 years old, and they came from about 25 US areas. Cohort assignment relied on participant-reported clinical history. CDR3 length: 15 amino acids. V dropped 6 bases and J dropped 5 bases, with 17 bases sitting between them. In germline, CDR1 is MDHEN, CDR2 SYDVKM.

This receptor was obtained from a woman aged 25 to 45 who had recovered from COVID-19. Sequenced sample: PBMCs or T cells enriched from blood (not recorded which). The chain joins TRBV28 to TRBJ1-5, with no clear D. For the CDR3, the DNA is TGTGCCAGCAGAGCACTCGGGTCGCCGGATCAGCCCCAGCATTTT. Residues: CASRALGSPDQPQHF.